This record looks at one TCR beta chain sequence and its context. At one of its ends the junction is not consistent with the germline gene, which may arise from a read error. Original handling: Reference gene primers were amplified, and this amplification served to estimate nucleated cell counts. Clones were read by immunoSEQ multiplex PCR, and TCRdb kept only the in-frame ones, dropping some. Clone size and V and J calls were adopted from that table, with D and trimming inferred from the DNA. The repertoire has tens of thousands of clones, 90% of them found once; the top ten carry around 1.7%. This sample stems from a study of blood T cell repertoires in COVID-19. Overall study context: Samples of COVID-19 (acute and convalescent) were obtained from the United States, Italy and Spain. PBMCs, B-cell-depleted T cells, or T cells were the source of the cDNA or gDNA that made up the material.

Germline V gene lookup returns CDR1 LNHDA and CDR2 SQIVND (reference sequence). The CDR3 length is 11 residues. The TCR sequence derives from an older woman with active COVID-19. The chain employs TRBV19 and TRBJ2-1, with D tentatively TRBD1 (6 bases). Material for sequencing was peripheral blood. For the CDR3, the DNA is TGTGCCAGTGGGAACAGGGATATCAGGATCTTC. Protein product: CASGNRDIRIF. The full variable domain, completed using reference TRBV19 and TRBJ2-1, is DGGITQSPKYLFRKEGQNVTLSCEQNLNHDAMYWYRQDPGQGLRLIYYSQIVNDFQKGDIAEGYSVSREKKESFPLTVTSAQKNPTAFYLCASGNRDIRIFGPGTRLTVL.